The 13 T cell receptor beta chains below were found in one sample sequenced in a study of monozygotic twins with inflammatory bowel disease (dated 2019 in TCRdb). The method was 5' RACE. These reads were obtained on an Illumina HiSeq 2500. TCRdb reanalyzed the reads, keeping one entry per CDR3 protein sequence and omitting DNA. The sample's table covers 110,000 to 150,000 distinct CDR3 sequences. The ten largest clonotypes hold 0.95% to 1.5% of the sample. The sequenced material came from blood. The receptors shown here come from a human donor with ulcerative colitis or Crohn's disease, or a healthy co-twin of an affected twin (not recorded which).

V and J are TRBV19 and TRBJ2-3; the D gene TCRdb calls, TRBD1, cannot be checked with no DNA. CDR1 is LNHDA and CDR2 is SQIVND in the germline V gene (reference sequence). The CDR3 runs 15 residues. CDR3 in amino acids: CASSPWTGSTDTQYF.

CDR3 amino acids: CASSIARGRQETQYF. V is TRBV19 and J is TRBJ2-5; there is no DNA to check the TCRdb D call of TRBD1. CDR1 and CDR2 from the germline V gene are LNHDA and SQIVND (reference sequence). This CDR3 has 15 amino acids.

The rearrangement joins TRBV6-2 or TRBV6-3 to TRBJ1-5. From germline, CDR1 is MNHEY and CDR2 SVGEGT. The length of the CDR3 is 17 residues. The CDR3: CASSYDVGRNSNQPQHF.

V usage is TRBV5-1 and J usage is TRBJ2-7; TCRdb's D gene call, TRBD1, goes unchecked for lack of DNA. The CDR3 extends over 16 amino acids. The germline CDR1 and CDR2 sequences are SGHRS and YFSETQ. CDR3 sequence reads: CASSLGSRNPPNEQYF.

V usage is TRBV28 and J usage is TRBJ1-1; with no DNA, the TCRdb D assignment of TRBD1 cannot be verified. Per the germline V gene, CDR1 is MDHEN and CDR2 is SYDVKM. This CDR3 has 17 residues. CDR3: CASSLTGGVLFGTEAFF.

This chain joins TRBV6-5 and TRBJ2-2; the D call from TCRdb, TRBD2, cannot be confirmed without DNA. Germline CDR1 and CDR2: MNHEY and SVGAGI. There are 17 residues in the CDR3. CDR3 region: CASSYSGLAGETGELFF.

V gene TRBV11-1 combines with J gene TRBJ1-1; TCRdb selects TRBD1, and the lack of DNA leaves this call unchecked. There are 20 residues in the CDR3. Germline values: CDR1 SGHAT, CDR2 FQDESV (reference sequence). CDR3 residues: CASSLRFGQGRWVANTEAFF.

The V gene is TRBV20-1, the J gene TRBJ2-3; TCRdb designates TRBD2, a call that cannot be tested without DNA. The CDR3 loop spans 13 amino acids. The V gene's germline CDR1 is DFQATT and CDR2 SNEGSKA (reference sequence). This CDR3 reads CSARPAGAFTQYF.

This chain joins TRBV5-1 and TRBJ2-1. CDR3 size: 13 residues. The germline CDR1 and CDR2 sequences are SGHRS and YFSETQ. This chain's CDR3 is CASSDVSYNEQYF.

The chain links TRBV11-1 to TRBJ2-5; with no DNA, the TCRdb D assignment of TRBD2 cannot be verified. Germline assignment: CDR1 SGHAT and CDR2 FQDESV (reference sequence). The CDR3 is 18 amino acids. The CDR3: CASSRTGTSGRDQETQYF.

V and J are TRBV29-1 and TRBJ1-5; TCRdb indicates TRBD1, and absent DNA this call remains unverified. Germline lookup yields CDR1 SQVTM and CDR2 ANQGSEA. This CDR3 region has 13 residues. The CDR3 loop reads CSVGDRGDQPQHF. Together with reference TRBV29-1 and TRBJ1-5, the CDR3 gives the full variable domain: SAVISQKPSRDICQRGTSLTIQCQVDSQVTMMFWYRQQPGQSLTLIATANQGSEATYESGFVIDKFPISRPNLTFSTLTVSNMSPEDSSIYLCSVGDRGDQPQHFGDGTRLSIL.

The chain links TRBV4-1 to TRBJ1-1. The CDR3 contains 14 residues. CDR1 is MGHRA, CDR2 YSYEKL, per germline. CDR3 sequence reads: CASSWRDRNTEAFF.

CDR3 loop: CSARRGLALSGEQFF. The J gene is TRBJ2-1, the V gene TRBV20-1; TCRdb names TRBD2, which stays unverified in the absence of DNA. CDR3 length: 15 residues. From germline, CDR1 is DFQATT and CDR2 SNEGSKA (reference sequence).